This T cell receptor beta chain stems from a study of monozygotic twins with inflammatory bowel disease. Points from the study as a whole: Telling different T cell subtypes apart from each other was not possible. Sharing of clonotypes with others was lower in IBD patients than in healthy twins, and this was especially so with disease activity.

Germline lookup yields CDR1 SGHVS and CDR2 FQNEAQ. CDR3 length: 15 amino acids. In the case of this clonotype: Its matching antigen is unknown.

TCRdb reprocessed the 5' RACE reads; each CDR3 protein has one entry and no DNA is given. This repertoire includes around 380,000 distinct CDR3 sequences. Sequencing was carried out using blood. The sequence was obtained from a human donor with ulcerative colitis or Crohn's disease, or a healthy co-twin of an affected twin (not recorded which). The chain is built from TRBV7-8 and TRBJ2-2; absent DNA, TCRdb's TRBD2 call cannot be checked. The CDR3 loop is CASSLLSGATGELFF.